Included here is one T cell receptor beta chain sequence, with context. Its antigen is still unknown. A commercial ELISA kit detecting HCMV-specific IgG in serum was used to determine HCMV serostatus. Peripheral blood mononuclear cells were isolated from blood by Ficoll density gradient centrifugation. This record comes from a study of T cells expressing NK-cell markers (TCRdb year 2020). For the study in its entirety: TCR beta-chain repertoires were profiled in sorted CD3+CD56+NKG2C+, CD3+CD56+NKG2C- and CD3+CD56-NKG2C+ T-cell subsets from roughly eight donors. Seven of the eight sequenced donors were HCMV-seropositive and one was HCMV-seronegative. Randomly selected healthy volunteers, three men and five women, were used as the eight sequenced donors. Illumina HiSeq 2000/2500, MiSeq or NextSeq was used to sequence libraries as 2 x 150 bp reads. On the study overall, not on this receptor specifically: It remained unclear whether the expanded NKG2C-expressing T cell clones were specific for HCMV antigens. Those dominant clonotypes were again the most abundant among CD3+CD56-NKG2C+ cells in four donors, at roughly 28.3-60.1%. In roughly 6 donors, the dominant CD3+CD56+NKG2C+ clonotypes were among the top 10 CD8+ clonotypes and accounted for about 1.0-7.0% of CD8+ T cells.

Sequencer: Illumina HiSeq 2000. 5'RACE template switching, by which a universal primer site and unique molecular identifiers were added, was used to make TCR beta cDNA libraries. cDNA synthesis was primed from the TCR beta constant segment, followed by two successive PCR amplification steps. Regarding the original processing steps: MIGEC handled demultiplexing of the reads and grouping by UMI, while MiTCR was used to assemble and quantify clonotypes. To remove erroneous sequences, TCR cDNA sequences were retained only when supported by two or more reads. The tcR package was used for downstream repertoire analysis, and clonotypes were matched between fractions using CDR3 nucleotide sequence together with V segment. VDJmatch was used to annotate antigen specificity against VDJdb, with one amino acid substitution in CDR3 allowed. Each CDR3 protein sequence appears as one entry after TCRdb reprocessed the reads, and no DNA is included. The V and J calls follow TCRdb's processing rather than the paper's. The table held for this sample gives 350,000 to 400,000 distinct CDR3 sequences. 9.5% to 12% of the sample is held by the ten biggest clonotypes.

The CDR3 goes from the cysteine to the phenylalanine over 13 residues. No DNA sequence is on record. Based on the germline V gene (reference sequence), the CDR1 and CDR2 sequences are DFQATT and SNEGSKA. Sequencing was done on a sample of blood T cells: a sorted CD56 or NKG2C T cell subset, CD4+ or CD8+ T cells, or bulk PBMC T cells (not recorded which). Here the chain combines TRBV20-1 and TRBJ2-3. This receptor was obtained from a woman aged 45-65 years in good health. Donor details come from another sample of the same person, matched by shared clones. The CDR3 here reads CSASSSETYTQYF.